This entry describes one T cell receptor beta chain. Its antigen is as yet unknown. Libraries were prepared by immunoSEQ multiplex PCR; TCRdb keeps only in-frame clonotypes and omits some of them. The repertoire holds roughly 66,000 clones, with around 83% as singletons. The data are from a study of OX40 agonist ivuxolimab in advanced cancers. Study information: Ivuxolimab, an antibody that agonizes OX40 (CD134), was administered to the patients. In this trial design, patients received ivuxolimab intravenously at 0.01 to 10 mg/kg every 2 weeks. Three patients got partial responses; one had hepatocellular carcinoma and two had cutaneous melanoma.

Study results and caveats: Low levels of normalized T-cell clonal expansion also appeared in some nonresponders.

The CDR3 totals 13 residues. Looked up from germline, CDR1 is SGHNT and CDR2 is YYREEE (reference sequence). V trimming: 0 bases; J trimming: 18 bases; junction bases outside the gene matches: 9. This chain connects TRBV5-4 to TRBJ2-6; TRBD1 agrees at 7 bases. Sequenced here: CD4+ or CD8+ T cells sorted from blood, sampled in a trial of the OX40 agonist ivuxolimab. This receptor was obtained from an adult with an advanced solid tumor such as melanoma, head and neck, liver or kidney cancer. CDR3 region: CASSLVGTDHKTF. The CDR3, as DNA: TGTGCCAGCAGCTTGGTCGGGACAGACCATAAGACTTTC.